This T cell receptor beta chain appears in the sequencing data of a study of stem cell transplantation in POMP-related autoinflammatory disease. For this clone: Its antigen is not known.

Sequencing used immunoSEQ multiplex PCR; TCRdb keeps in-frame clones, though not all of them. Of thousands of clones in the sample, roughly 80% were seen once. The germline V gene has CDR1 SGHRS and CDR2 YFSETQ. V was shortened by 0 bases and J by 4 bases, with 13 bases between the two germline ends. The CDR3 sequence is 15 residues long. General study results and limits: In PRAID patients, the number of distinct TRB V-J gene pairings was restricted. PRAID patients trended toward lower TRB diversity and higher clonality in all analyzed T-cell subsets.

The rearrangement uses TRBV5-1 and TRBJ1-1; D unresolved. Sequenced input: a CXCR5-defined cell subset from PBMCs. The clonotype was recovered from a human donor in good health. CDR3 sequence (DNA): TGCGCCAGCAGCTTGGGACGGGTGGGGTCCACTGAAGCTTTCTTT. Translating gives CASSLGRVGSTEAFF.